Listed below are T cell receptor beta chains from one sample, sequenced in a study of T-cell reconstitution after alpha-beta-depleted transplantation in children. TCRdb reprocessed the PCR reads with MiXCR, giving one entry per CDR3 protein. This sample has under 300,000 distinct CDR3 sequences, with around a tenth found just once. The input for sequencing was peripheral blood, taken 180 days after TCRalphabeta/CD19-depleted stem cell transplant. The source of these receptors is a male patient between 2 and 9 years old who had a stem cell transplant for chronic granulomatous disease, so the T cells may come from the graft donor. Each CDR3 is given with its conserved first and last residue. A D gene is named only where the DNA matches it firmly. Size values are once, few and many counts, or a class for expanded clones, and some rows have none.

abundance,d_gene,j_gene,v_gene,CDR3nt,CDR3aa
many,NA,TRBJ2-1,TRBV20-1,TGCAGTGCTGGGCACACTACGAGCTCCTACAATGAGCAGTTCTTC,CSAGHTTSSYNEQFF
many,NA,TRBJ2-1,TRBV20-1,TGCAGTGCTAGACCCGGAGGGCCTGATGAGCAGTTCTTC,CSARPGGPDEQFF
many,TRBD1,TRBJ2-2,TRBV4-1,TGCGCCAGCAGCCAATGGGACAGGGCCGGGGAGCTGTTTTTT,CASSQWDRAGELFF
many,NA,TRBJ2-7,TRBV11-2,TGTGCCAGCAGCTCTACAGGGAGAAGCGAGCAGTACTTC,CASSSTGRSEQYF
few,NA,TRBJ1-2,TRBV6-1,TGTGCCAGCAGTGAAGCCACCGCATATGGCTACACCTTC,CASSEATAYGYTF
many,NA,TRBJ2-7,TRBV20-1,TGCAGTGCTCAAGGATGGCCTCGTGACGAGCAGTACTTC,CSAQGWPRDEQYF
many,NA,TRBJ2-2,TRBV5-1,TGCGCCAGCAGCTATGAATGGGCCGGGGAGCTGTTTTTT,CASSYEWAGELFF
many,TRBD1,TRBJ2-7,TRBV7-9,TGTGCCAGCAGCACCGGACAGGGGGCTGCCTCCTACGAGCAGTACTTC,CASSTGQGAASYEQYF
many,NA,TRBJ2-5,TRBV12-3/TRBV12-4,TGTGCCAGCAGTTTATATGGCAGATCCCAAGAGACCCAGTACTTC,CASSLYGRSQETQYF
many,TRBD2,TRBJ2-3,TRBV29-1,TGCAGCGCCGGGACTAGAATGACAGATACGCAGTATTTT,CSAGTRMTDTQYF
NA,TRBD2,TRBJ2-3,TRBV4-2,TGTGCCAGCAGCCAAAAAGGGGCGGGGGTTACCAGCACAGATACGCAGTATTTT,CASSQKGAGVTSTDTQYF
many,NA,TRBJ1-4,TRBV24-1,TGTGCCACCAGTGCCCGACGGCGACAACTGTTTTTT,CATSARRRQLFF
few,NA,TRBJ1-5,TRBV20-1,TGCAGTGCTAGGTTTAGCAATCAGCCCCAGCATTTT,CSARFSNQPQHF
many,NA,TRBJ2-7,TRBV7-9,TGTGCCAGCACTGGACTAATCACAGACGAGCAGTACTTC,CASTGLITDEQYF
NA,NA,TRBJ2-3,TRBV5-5,TGTGCCAGCAGCTTGGTTTTGGCTAGCCCCCTCACAGATACGCAGTATTTT,CASSLVLASPLTDTQYF
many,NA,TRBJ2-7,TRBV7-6,TGTGCCAGCAGCTTAGCGGGGAACTACGAGCAGTACTTC,CASSLAGNYEQYF
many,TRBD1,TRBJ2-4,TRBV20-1,TGCAGTGCTAGAGACGGGGGACAGGGGATTCAGTACTTC,CSARDGGQGIQYF
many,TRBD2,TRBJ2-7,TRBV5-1,TGCGCCAGCAGCTTGCCGGCGGGGGGGCTCCCCTTAACCTACGAGCAGTACTTC,CASSLPAGGLPLTYEQYF
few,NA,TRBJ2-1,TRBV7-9,TGTGCCAGCAGCTCGCTAGGGGTGAGCTCCTACAATGAGCAGTTCTTC,CASSSLGVSSYNEQFF
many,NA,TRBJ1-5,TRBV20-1,TGCAGTGCTCCCGGGATTCCCAATCAGCCCCAGCATTTT,CSAPGIPNQPQHF
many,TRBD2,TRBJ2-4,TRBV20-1,TGCAGTGCTCCTCCGGGACTAGCGGGATGGGCGGACATTCAGTACTTC,CSAPPGLAGWADIQYF
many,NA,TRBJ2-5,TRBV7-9,TGTGCCAGCAGCTACGACAGCGACCAAGAGACCCAGTACTTC,CASSYDSDQETQYF
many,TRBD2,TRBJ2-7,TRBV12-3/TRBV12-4,TGTGCCAGCAGACCGTCCGGCGGGAGCCCCTACGAGCAGTACTTC,CASRPSGGSPYEQYF
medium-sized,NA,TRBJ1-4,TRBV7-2,TGTGCCAGCAGCCTTTGGGGGGGCCCTAATGAAAAACTGTTTTTT,CASSLWGGPNEKLFF
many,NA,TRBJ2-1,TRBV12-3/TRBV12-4,TGTGCCAGCACCAAGCTCAGGGGCCTGGACAATGAGCAGTTCTTC,CASTKLRGLDNEQFF
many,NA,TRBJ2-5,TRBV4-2,TGTGCCAGCAGCCAAGATGGGGGAGAGACCCAGTACTTC,CASSQDGGETQYF
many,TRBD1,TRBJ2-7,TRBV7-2,TGTGCCAGCAGCTTAGATGGGACAGGGGGTAGCGAGCAGTACTTC,CASSLDGTGGSEQYF
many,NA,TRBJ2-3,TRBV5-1,TGCGCCAGCAGCTTGGTAGGGCAGTCTAGCACAGATACGCAGTATTTT,CASSLVGQSSTDTQYF
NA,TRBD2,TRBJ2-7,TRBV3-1,TGTGCCAGCAGCCACTCTAGCGGGTTAAACTACGAGCAGTACTTC,CASSHSSGLNYEQYF
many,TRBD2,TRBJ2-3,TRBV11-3,TGTGCCAGCAGCTCCGGGACTAGCTTAGATACGCAGTATTTT,CASSSGTSLDTQYF
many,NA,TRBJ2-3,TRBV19,TGTGCCATCGCAGATGCTAGCACAGATACGCAGTATTTT,CAIADASTDTQYF
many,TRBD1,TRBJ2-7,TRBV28,TGTGCCAGCAGTTTAGGGACAGGGGGAGGGAAGGACGAGCAGTACTTC,CASSLGTGGGKDEQYF
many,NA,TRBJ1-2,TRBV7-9,TGTGCCAGCAGCTTAGAATCCGGGGGCAACTATGGCTACACCTTC,CASSLESGGNYGYTF
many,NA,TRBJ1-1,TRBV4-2,TGTGCCAGCAGCCATGTTGATAGGAACACTGAAGCTTTCTTT,CASSHVDRNTEAFF
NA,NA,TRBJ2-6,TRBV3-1,TGTGCCAGCAGCCAAGAAAAGGGGCTGGCCGGGGCCAACGTCCTGACTTTC,CASSQEKGLAGANVLTF
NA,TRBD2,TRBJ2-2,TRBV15,TGTGCCACGAGGAAAGCGGGAGTCGACACCGGGGAGCTGTTTTTT,CATRKAGVDTGELFF